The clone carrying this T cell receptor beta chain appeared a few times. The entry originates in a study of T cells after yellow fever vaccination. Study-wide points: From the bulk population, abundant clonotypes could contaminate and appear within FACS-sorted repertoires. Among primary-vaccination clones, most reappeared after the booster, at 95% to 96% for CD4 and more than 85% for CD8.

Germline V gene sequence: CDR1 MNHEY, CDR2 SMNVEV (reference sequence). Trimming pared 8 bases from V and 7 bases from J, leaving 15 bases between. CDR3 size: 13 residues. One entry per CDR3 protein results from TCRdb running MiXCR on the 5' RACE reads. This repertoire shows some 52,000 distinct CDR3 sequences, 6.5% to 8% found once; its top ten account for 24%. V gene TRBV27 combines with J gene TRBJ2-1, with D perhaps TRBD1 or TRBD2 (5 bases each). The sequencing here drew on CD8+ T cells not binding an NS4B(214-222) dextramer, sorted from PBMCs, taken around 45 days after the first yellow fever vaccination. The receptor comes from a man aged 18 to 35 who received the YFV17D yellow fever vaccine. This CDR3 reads CASGQTGGNEQFF. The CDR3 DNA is TGTGCCAGCGGACAAACAGGCGGGAATGAGCAGTTCTTC.